The 10 T cell receptor beta chains below come from one sample, sequenced in a study of cytotoxic CD8 clonotypes in ibrutinib-treated CLL. Data came from immunoSEQ multiplex PCR; TCRdb stores just in-frame clones and leaves some out. Altogether 68,000 or so clones are present, about two thirds being singletons, with the ten largest covering 5.7%. The source was PBMCs, collected after 12 months of ibrutinib treatment. Receptors were obtained from a human donor with chronic lymphocytic leukemia.

The chain uses TRBV28 and TRBJ1-2; D gene unclear. Germline assignment: CDR1 MDHEN and CDR2 SYDVKM. The CDR3 runs 12 residues. The V end lost 5 bases, the J end lost 4 bases, and 8 bases lay between the germline ends. The chain's CDR3 is CASSTPAYGYTF. As DNA, the CDR3 is TGTGCCAGCAGTACTCCGGCCTATGGCTACACCTTC.

The chain joins TRBV7-2 to TRBJ2-2; D perhaps matches TRBD2 (5 bases). This CDR3 comprises 16 residues. Trimming took off 1 base at V and 7 bases at J, with 16 bases between the two ends. From germline, CDR1 is SGHTA and CDR2 FQGNSA. The CDR3 DNA reads TGTGCCAGCAGCTTAGGATCCCGGCGGGCCGGCGGGGAGCTGTTTTTT. Translated: CASSLGSRRAGGELFF.

The chain links TRBV5-1 to TRBJ2-1, with D possibly being TRBD2 (5 bases). This CDR3 contains 16 residues. V was trimmed by 4 bases and J by 0 bases, leaving 14 bases between them. Germline V gene lookup returns CDR1 SGHRS and CDR2 YFSETQ. CDR3 region: CASSAYGIPSYNEQFF. DNA for the CDR3: TGCGCCAGCAGCGCTTACGGGATTCCCTCCTACAATGAGCAGTTCTTC.

V is TRBV28 and J is TRBJ2-5; tentative D call: TRBD2 (6 bases). The CDR3 sequence is 12 residues long. V lost 7 bases and J lost 5, with 11 bases in between. Germline CDR1 and CDR2: MDHEN and SYDVKM. The CDR3 is CASKAGSETQYF. Here the CDR3 DNA reads TGTGCCAGCAAGGCGGGGTCGGAGACCCAGTACTTC.

Only a few counts were recorded for this clone. The CDR3 loop reads CASSLDVQVNTEAFF. CDR3 in DNA: TGTGCCAGCAGCTTAGACGTACAGGTGAACACTGAAGCTTTCTTT. The chain employs TRBV7-2 and TRBJ1-1; TRBD1 is a possible D gene (5 bases). The germline V and J ends were trimmed by 1 base and 0 bases, with 9 bases remaining between them. This CDR3 has 15 amino acids. The germline gives CDR1 SGHTA, CDR2 FQGNSA. The variable domain in full, with the rest retrieved from reference TRBV7-2 and TRBJ1-1, is GAGVSQSPSNKVTEKGKDVELRCDPISGHTALYWYRQSLGQGLEFLIYFQGNSAPDKSGLPSDRFSAERTGGSVSTLTIQRTQQEDSAVYLCASSLDVQVNTEAFFGQGTRLTVV.

This clone was picked up a small number of times. The chain combines TRBV19 with TRBJ2-1; a weak D match, TRBD2 (6 bases). CDR1 is LNHDA, CDR2 SQIVND, per germline (reference sequence). The V end lost 7 bases, the J end lost 0 bases, and 16 bases lay between the germline ends. The CDR3 consists of 16 residues. CDR3 sequence reads: CASMVAGTSSYNEQFF. CDR3 DNA: TGTGCCAGTATGGTGGCGGGGACGAGCTCCTACAATGAGCAGTTCTTC.

The chain has TRBV4-1 and TRBJ1-2; no firm D call. The ends were cut back, 0 bases at V and 7 bases at J, with 18 bases in the middle. This CDR3 has 16 amino acids. CDR1 is MGHRA and CDR2 is YSYEKL in the germline V gene. As DNA, the CDR3 is TGCGCCAGCAGCCAAGATGTGGGGAGGGAGCGGAGTGGCTACACCTTC. It encodes CASSQDVGRERSGYTF.

Only a few counts were recorded for this clone. The chain combines TRBV5-1 with TRBJ2-4; D not certain. The V end was cut by 4 bases, the J end by 4 bases, with 9 bases between. The germline V gene has CDR1 SGHRS and CDR2 YFSETQ. The CDR3 extends over 13 amino acids. CDR3 sequence (DNA): TGCGCCAGCAGCCCGGACGGGAAAAACATTCAGTACTTC. Translation gives CASSPDGKNIQYF.

The J gene is TRBJ1-5, the V gene TRBV10-3; D gene uncertain. This CDR3 contains 17 residues. CDR1 ENHRY and CDR2 SYGVKD come from the germline V gene. With 0 bases removed from V and 0 bases from J, the gap between germline ends came to 12 bases. The CDR3 DNA follows: TGTGCCATCAGTGAGTCGAGGAGGGTGGATAGCAATCAGCCCCAGCATTTT. This translates into CAISESRRVDSNQPQHF.

CDR3 sequence: CASSYGQGDQPQHF. CDR3 DNA sequence: TGTGCCAGCAGTTACGGGCAGGGGGATCAGCCCCAGCATTTT. This rearrangement joins TRBV6-5 to TRBJ1-5, with TRBD1 matching over 7 bases. Germline CDR1 reads MNHEY; CDR2 reads SVGAGI. This CDR3 has 14 amino acids. V dropped 2 bases and J dropped 5; count of bases not matched to a gene: 3.